Below, 32 T cell receptor beta chains from the same sample are listed, as sequenced in a study of cytomegalovirus exposure and HLA in healthy donors. PCR involved 60 Vbeta and 13 Jbeta primers. Measured with immunoSEQ multiplex PCR; TCRdb has only the in-frame clones, and not every one. The sample lists 150,000 or so clones, around four fifths occurring once. Sequenced sample: PBMCs. Every receptor here comes from a woman aged 30 to 39 in good health and CMV-seronegative.

In this sample, this clone turned up a few times. CDR3 sequence (DNA): TGTGCCAGCTCACCTTTCCCAGACAGGGTCTACGAGCAGTACTTC. Translation gives CASSPFPDRVYEQYF. The V and J genes are TRBV18 and TRBJ2-7; 7 nucleotides line up with TRBD1. This CDR3 is 15 amino acids long. Germline V lookup: CDR1 KGHSH, CDR2 LQKENI. J was trimmed by 3 bases and V by 3 bases; bases with no gene match: 8.

The J gene is TRBJ2-1, the V gene TRBV18, with 9 bases aligning to TRBD1. Unmatched junction bases numbered 12, after V lost 3 bases and J lost 9 bases. Germline-derived CDR1 and CDR2 are KGHSH and LQKENI. The CDR3 totals 16 residues. CDR3 DNA sequence: TGTGCCAGCTCACCCGGGGGACAGGGTCGGGGCGGTGAGCAGTTCTTC. As protein: CASSPGGQGRGGEQFF.

The chain combines TRBV27 with TRBJ1-6; unclear D gene. V was trimmed by 2 bases and J by 0 bases, leaving 8 bases between them. Germline-derived CDR1 and CDR2 are MNHEY and SMNVEV (reference sequence). The CDR3 has 16 residues. The CDR3 loop is CASSLARYSYNSPLHF. CDR3 bases: TGTGCCAGCAGTTTAGCCCGCTACTCCTATAATTCACCCCTCCACTTT.

The rearrangement links TRBV7-8 to TRBJ2-7; D might be TRBD1 (6 bases). Germline V gives CDR1 SGHVS, CDR2 FQNEAQ. The CDR3 has 14 residues. Trimming removed 2 bases at V and 2 bases at J, with 10 bases between. The CDR3 coding sequence is TGTGCCAGCAGCTTACAGGGGAATACCTACGAGCAGTACTTC. Protein: CASSLQGNTYEQYF.

The CDR3: CASSLAQGASYEQYF. The CDR3, as DNA: TGTGCCAGCAGTTTAGCGCAGGGGGCGTCCTACGAGCAGTACTTC. This chain joins TRBV27 and TRBJ2-7; 8 bases align to TRBD1. Germline-derived CDR1 and CDR2 are MNHEY and SMNVEV (reference sequence). J was trimmed by 1 base and V by 2 bases; bases with no gene match: 4. This CDR3 is 15 amino acids long.

The rearrangement links TRBV7-9 to TRBJ2-5; 9 bases line up with TRBD1. The CDR3 loop spans 18 amino acids. Germline CDR1 SEHNR, CDR2 FQNEAQ (reference sequence). V trimming: 5 bases; J trimming: 7 bases; junction bases outside the gene matches: 20. CDR3 in amino acids: CASSPRRASQGALGTQYF. The CDR3, as DNA: TGTGCCAGCAGCCCCCGTAGGGCGTCACAGGGGGCGCTGGGGACCCAGTACTTC.

The V call is TRBV7-9, the J call TRBJ2-5; 7 nucleotides match TRBD2. Germline-derived CDR1 and CDR2 are SEHNR and FQNEAQ (reference sequence). This CDR3 is 11 amino acids long. V shed 6 bases, J shed 5 bases, and the junction held 0 bases outside the gene matches. The CDR3, as DNA: TGTGCCAGCAGGGGGGGGGAGACCCAGTACTTC. This encodes CASRGGETQYF.

V and J are TRBV5-1 and TRBJ1-2; D is ambiguous. Germline V lookup: CDR1 SGHRS, CDR2 YFSETQ. This CDR3 comprises 12 residues. V was clipped by 0 bases and J by 7 bases, with 7 bases between them. Here the CDR3 reads CASSLDAGGYTF. In DNA form, the CDR3 reads TGCGCCAGCAGCTTGGATGCGGGTGGCTACACCTTC.

The chain links TRBV18 to TRBJ2-7; 8 nucleotides line up with TRBD1. CDR1 is KGHSH, CDR2 LQKENI, per germline. The CDR3 runs to 13 residues. V shed 3 bases, J shed 5 bases, and the junction held 3 bases outside the gene matches. The CDR3 DNA sequence: TGTGCCAGCTCACCTTCGGACAGGGACGAGCAGTACTTC. Amino acid sequence: CASSPSDRDEQYF.

The chain couples TRBV28 to TRBJ1-2; TRBD1 is a possible D gene (5 bases). V was pared by 2 bases and J by 5 bases, with 12 bases between. The CDR3 is 14 amino acids. The germline gives CDR1 MDHEN, CDR2 SYDVKM. The CDR3 DNA is TGTGCCAGCAGTTTAATCCAGGGTGGATATGGCTACACCTTC. This codes for CASSLIQGGYGYTF.

The chain joins TRBV19 to TRBJ2-3; 14 nucleotides align to TRBD2. This CDR3 region has 19 residues. Germline loops: CDR1 LNHDA, CDR2 SQIVND (reference sequence). The V segment lost 6 bases and the J segment 3 bases; nucleotides outside the gene matches: 14. CDR3 sequence reads: CASSRRTGTSGGGTDTQYF. Here the CDR3 DNA reads TGTGCCAGTAGCCGTCGAACCGGGACTAGCGGGGGAGGAACAGATACGCAGTATTTT.

The chain couples TRBV5-1 to TRBJ1-2, with 8 bases that match TRBD1. CDR1 is SGHRS, CDR2 YFSETQ, per germline. This CDR3 comprises 15 residues. Trimming cost V 1 base and J 10 bases; bases outside gene matches: 12. In nucleotides, the CDR3 is TGCGCCAGCAGCTTGACAGGGGGACACTCGGTTCACTACACCTTC. As protein: CASSLTGGHSVHYTF. The entire variable domain, with the rest obtained from reference TRBV5-1 and TRBJ1-2, is as follows: KAGVTQTPRYLIKTRGQQVTLSCSPISGHRSVSWYQQTPGQGLQFLFEYFSETQRNKGNFPGRFSGRQFSNSRSEMNVSTLELGDSALYLCASSLTGGHSVHYTFGSGTRLTVV.

The chain is built from TRBV9 and TRBJ2-3; 8 nucleotides align to TRBD2. Germline CDR1 SGDLS, CDR2 YYNGEE. V lost 5 bases and J lost 0; bases outside the gene matches: 2. There are 14 residues in the CDR3. This CDR3 is CASRRGASTDTQYF. The CDR3 nucleotides read TGTGCCAGCAGGCGGGGGGCCAGCACAGATACGCAGTATTTT.

The CDR3 DNA reads as TGCGCCAGCAGCTTGCGTAGCGGCCACTACGAGCAGTACTTC. Translated, it gives CASSLRSGHYEQYF. The chain has TRBV5-1 and TRBJ2-7, with D possibly being TRBD2 (6 bases). In germline, CDR1 is SGHRS, CDR2 YFSETQ. The CDR3 sequence is 14 residues long. The V end was cut by 1 base, the J end by 3 bases, with 11 bases between.

V usage is TRBV25-1 and J usage is TRBJ1-2; tentative D call: TRBD1 (6 bases). V lost 6 bases and J 9 bases, leaving 17 bases between the germline ends. Germline CDR1 reads MGHDK; CDR2 reads SYGVNS. There are 13 residues in the CDR3. CDR3 nucleotide sequence: TGTGCCAGCAGCGAGATTAATGACAGGAGCTACACCTTC. It encodes CASSEINDRSYTF.

CDR3 sequence (DNA): TGTGCCAGCAGCCCCCGAGAAGCGGGGTGGTACAATGAGCAGTTCTTC. Translated: CASSPREAGWYNEQFF. The V gene is TRBV5-4, the J gene TRBJ2-1, with TRBD2 identical over 7 bases. From germline, CDR1 is SGHNT and CDR2 YYREEE (reference sequence). The CDR3 is made up of 16 amino acids. Trimming at V came to 4 bases and at J to 4 bases, leaving 11 bases not matched to a gene.

CDR3 nucleotide sequence: TGTGCCAGCAGCCCAACCCACGGTCCGGGAGGGAATCAGCCCCAGCATTTT. It encodes CASSPTHGPGGNQPQHF. The chain uses TRBV7-9 and TRBJ1-5; D is unresolved. Germline CDR1 SEHNR, CDR2 FQNEAQ (reference sequence). Trimming shortened V by 5 bases and J by 4 bases, and 21 bases separated the two germline ends. CDR3 length: 17 amino acids.

This chain connects TRBV10-3 to TRBJ2-7; a possible D gene is TRBD2 (5 bases). V lost 8 bases to trimming and J lost 2 bases, with 13 bases between them. This CDR3 is 13 amino acids long. The germline V gene encodes CDR1 ENHRY and CDR2 SYGVKD. CDR3 nucleotides: TGTGCCATCCTGAGGGCTGGCACCTACGAGCAGTACTTC. Amino acid sequence: CAILRAGTYEQYF.

This clone showed up just a few times. The V and J genes are TRBV6-6 and TRBJ1-1, with D uncertain. The CDR3 consists of 14 residues. Trimming shortened V by 6 bases and J by 3 bases, and 14 bases separated the two germline ends. Germline CDR1 reads MNHNY; CDR2 reads SVGAGI (reference sequence). CDR3 nucleotide sequence: TGTGCCAGCAGCCTCACCCGAGGCGACACTGAAGCTTTCTTT. Translating it yields CASSLTRGDTEAFF.

The chain couples TRBV21-1 to TRBJ1-5. TRBV21-1 is marked as a pseudogene. The CDR3 extends over 17 amino acids. Here the CDR3 DNA reads TGTGCCAGCAGCAAATCCGGGAGACTAATTTACAATCAGCCCCAGCATTTT. This translates into CASSKSGRLIYNQPQHF.

This rearrangement joins TRBV4-1 to TRBJ1-2; a weak D match, TRBD1 (6 bases). The V and J ends lost 0 bases and 2 bases respectively, with 10 bases between them. The V gene's germline CDR1 is MGHRA and CDR2 YSYEKL. This CDR3 comprises 15 residues. CDR3 region: CASSQEATGNYGYTF. CDR3 bases: TGCGCCAGCAGCCAAGAGGCCACAGGGAACTATGGCTACACCTTC.

In its sample, this clone was seen a few times. The chain recombines TRBV12-5 with TRBJ2-7; 7 bases line up with TRBD2. V was pared by 7 bases and J by 2 bases, with 11 bases of the junction left unmatched. The germline CDR1 and CDR2 sequences are LGHNT and FRNRAP. The CDR3 has 15 amino acids. The CDR3 DNA is TGTGCTAGTGCCCGACGGCTAGCGGAGACCTACGAGCAGTACTTC. Translation gives CASARRLAETYEQYF.

The chain uses TRBV14 and TRBJ1-1; perhaps TRBD1 as D (6 bases). V was trimmed by 2 bases and J by 7 bases, leaving 11 bases between them. This CDR3 is built from 13 residues. CDR1 and CDR2 (germline): SGHDN, FVKESK. As DNA, the CDR3 is TGTGCCAGCAGCCAAAACAGGGACAATGAAGCTTTCTTT. It codes for CASSQNRDNEAFF. Variable domain in full (rest from reference TRBV14 and TRBJ1-1): EAGVTQFPSHSVIEKGQTVTLRCDPISGHDNLYWYRRVMGKEIKFLLHFVKESKQDESGMPNNRFLAERTGGTYSTLKVQPAELEDSGVYFCASSQNRDNEAFFGQGTRLTVV.

V usage is TRBV7-7 and J usage is TRBJ2-3; TRBD1 aligns across 7 bases. The CDR3 is 14 residues long. V shed 5 bases, J shed 2 bases, and the junction held 4 bases outside the gene matches. Per the germline V gene, CDR1 is SSHAT and CDR2 is FNYEAQ (reference sequence). This CDR3 is CASSQTGATDTQYF. The CDR3 DNA sequence: TGTGCCAGCAGCCAAACAGGGGCCACAGATACGCAGTATTTT.

The chain couples TRBV7-9 to TRBJ2-7, with D maybe TRBD2 (5 bases). The V gene's germline CDR1 is SEHNR and CDR2 FQNEAQ (reference sequence). The CDR3 totals 12 residues. Deletions cut 5 bases from V and 5 bases from J, with 10 bases between. DNA for the CDR3: TGTGCCAGCAGCCCCCTCGGGAACGAGCAGTACTTC. Amino acid sequence: CASSPLGNEQYF.

V gene TRBV29-1 combines with J gene TRBJ2-7; D is possibly TRBD2 (5 bases). This CDR3 comprises 12 residues. V lost 5 bases and J lost 4, with 12 bases in between. CDR1 is SQVTM, CDR2 ANQGSEA, per germline. In nucleotides, the CDR3 is TGCAGCGTTAACGCGGGCGGATACGAGCAGTACTTC. Translation gives CSVNAGGYEQYF.

V is TRBV6-6 and J is TRBJ1-1; tentative D call: TRBD1 (6 bases). The CDR3 is 14 amino acids. Trimming pared 7 bases from V and 1 base from J, leaving 13 bases between. Germline values: CDR1 MNHNY, CDR2 SVGAGI (reference sequence). CDR3 in amino acids: CASMFRGANTEAFF. CDR3 in DNA: TGTGCCAGCATGTTTCGGGGGGCGAACACTGAAGCTTTCTTT.

The J gene is TRBJ1-5, the V gene TRBV30; 7 bases are a match to TRBD1. V trimming: 2 bases; J trimming: 7 bases; junction bases outside the gene matches: 5. The CDR3 has 13 amino acids. CDR1 GTSNPN and CDR2 SVGIG come from the germline V gene (reference sequence). As DNA, the CDR3 is TGTGCCTGGAGTCCTTCAGGGGGGCAGCCCCAGCATTTT. Protein product: CAWSPSGGQPQHF. The entire variable domain, with the rest obtained from reference TRBV30 and TRBJ1-5, is as follows: SQTIHQWPATLVQPVGSPLSLECTVEGTSNPNLYWYRQAAGRGLQLLFYSVGIGQISSEVPQNLSASRPQDRQFILSSKKLLLSDSGFYLCAWSPSGGQPQHFGDGTRLSIL.

CDR3 sequence: CASSSKGGTEAFF. CDR3 DNA: TGCGCCAGCAGCTCGAAGGGGGGGACTGAAGCTTTCTTT. The chain uses TRBV5-1 and TRBJ1-1; the D gene is possibly TRBD1 (6 bases). The germline gives CDR1 SGHRS, CDR2 YFSETQ. The V and J ends lost 3 bases and 5 bases respectively, with 11 bases between them. This CDR3 is built from 13 residues.

The genes are TRBV10-3 and TRBJ1-1; TRBD1 agrees at 9 bases. The CDR3 totals 13 residues. CDR1 is ENHRY, CDR2 SYGVKD, per germline. Trimming removed 5 bases from V and 2 bases from J; junction bases left unmatched: 0. The CDR3 protein is CAISTGGNTEAFF. The CDR3 DNA sequence: TGTGCCATCAGTACAGGGGGCAACACTGAAGCTTTCTTT.

Only a few counts were recorded for this clone. This chain connects TRBV5-1 to TRBJ2-7; 10 nucleotides match TRBD1. The CDR3 covers 15 residues. With 3 bases clipped from V and 0 bases from J, the junction kept 3 bases outside the gene matches. The V gene's germline CDR1 is SGHRS and CDR2 YFSETQ. CDR3 sequence (DNA): TGCGCCAGCAGCTGGGGGACAGGGGCCTCCTACGAGCAGTACTTC. Amino acid sequence: CASSWGTGASYEQYF.

The V call is TRBV28, the J call TRBJ2-2, with 7 bases that match TRBD1. Germline values: CDR1 MDHEN, CDR2 SYDVKM. V shed 7 bases, J shed 3 bases, and the junction held 5 bases outside the gene matches. This CDR3 region has 14 residues. The CDR3 nucleotides read TGTGCCAGCATAGGGGGCGAGGACACCGGGGAGCTGTTTTTT. Its translation is CASIGGEDTGELFF.